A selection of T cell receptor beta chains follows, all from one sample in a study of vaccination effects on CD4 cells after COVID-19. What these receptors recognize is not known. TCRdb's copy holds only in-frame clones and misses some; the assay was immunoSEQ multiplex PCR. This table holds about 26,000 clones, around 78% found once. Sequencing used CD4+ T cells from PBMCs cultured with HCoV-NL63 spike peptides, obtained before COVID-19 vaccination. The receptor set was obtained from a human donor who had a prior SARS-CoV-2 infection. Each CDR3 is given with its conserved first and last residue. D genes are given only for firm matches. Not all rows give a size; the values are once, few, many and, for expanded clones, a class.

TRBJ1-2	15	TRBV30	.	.	CAWRVRGTGSYGYTF	TGTGCCTGGAGGGTACGAGGGACCGGTAGCTATGGCTACACCTTC
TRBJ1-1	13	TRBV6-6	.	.	CASRQNMNTEAFF	TGTGCCAGCAGACAGAACATGAACACTGAAGCTTTCTTT
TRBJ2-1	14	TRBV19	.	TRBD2	CASSKPSGYNEQFF	TGTGCCAGTAGTAAACCTAGCGGATACAATGAGCAGTTCTTC
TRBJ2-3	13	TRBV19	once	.	CASRERGTDTQYF	TGTGCCAGTAGGGAGAGGGGCACAGATACGCAGTATTTT
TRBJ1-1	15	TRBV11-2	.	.	CASSLLPPDRDKAFF	TGTGCCAGCAGCTTATTGCCTCCCGATCGGGACAAAGCTTTCTTT
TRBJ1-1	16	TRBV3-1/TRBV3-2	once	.	CASSQEGRGRNTEAFF	TGTGCCAGCAGCCAAGAAGGAAGAGGGCGTAACACTGAAGCTTTCTTT
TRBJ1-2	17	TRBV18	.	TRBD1	CASSPSGQAIRAYGYTF	TGTGCCAGCTCACCATCGGGACAGGCGATTCGGGCCTATGGCTACACCTTC
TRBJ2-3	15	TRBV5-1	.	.	CASSLGAGNTDTQYF	TGCGCCAGCAGCTTGGGGGCGGGAAACACAGATACGCAGTATTTT
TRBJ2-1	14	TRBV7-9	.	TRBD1	CAAEGQGVYNEQFF	TGTGCCGCTGAGGGGCAGGGGGTATACAATGAGCAGTTCTTC
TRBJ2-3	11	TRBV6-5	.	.	CASILADTQYF	TGTGCCAGCATCTTAGCAGATACGCAGTATTTT
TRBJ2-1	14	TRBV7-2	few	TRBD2	CASSGGLFRNEQFF	TGTGCCTCAAGCGGGGGCCTCTTTAGGAATGAGCAGTTCTTC
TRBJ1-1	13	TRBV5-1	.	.	CASSGGTYTEAFF	TGCGCCAGCAGCGGCGGGACTTACACTGAAGCTTTCTTT
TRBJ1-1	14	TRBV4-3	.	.	CASSQDYGRPEAFF	TGCGCCAGCAGCCAAGATTATGGTCGGCCTGAAGCTTTCTTT
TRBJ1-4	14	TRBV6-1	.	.	CATRQTTTNEKLFF	TGTGCCACCCGACAGACAACAACTAATGAAAAACTGTTTTTT
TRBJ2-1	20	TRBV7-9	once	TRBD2	CASSTPKTPTGGGTYNEQFF	TGTGCCAGCAGCACTCCTAAAACCCCGACGGGGGGAGGCACCTACAATGAGCAGTTCTTC
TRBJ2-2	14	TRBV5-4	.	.	CASSLGQDTGELFF	TGTGCCAGCAGCTTGGGACAGGACACCGGGGAGCTGTTTTTT
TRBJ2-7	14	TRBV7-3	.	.	CASSPRPGSYEQYF	TGTGCCAGCAGCCCTAGGCCGGGCTCCTACGAGCAGTACTTC
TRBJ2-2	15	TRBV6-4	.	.	CASRDGKSNTGELFF	TGTGCCAGCAGAGACGGGAAATCTAACACCGGGGAGCTGTTTTTT
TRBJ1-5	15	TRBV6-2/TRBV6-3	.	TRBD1	CASSIRDRGGQPQHF	TGTGCCAGCAGCATAAGGGACAGGGGAGGTCAGCCCCAGCATTTT
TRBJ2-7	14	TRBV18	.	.	CASSPDYGLHEQYF	TGTGCCAGCTCACCTGACTATGGTTTGCACGAGCAGTACTTC
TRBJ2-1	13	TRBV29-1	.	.	CSVVQSSYNEQFF	TGCAGCGTCGTACAGAGCTCCTACAATGAGCAGTTCTTC
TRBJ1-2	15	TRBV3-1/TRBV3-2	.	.	CASSQDLARVYGYTF	TGTGCCAGCAGCCAAGATCTGGCCAGGGTCTATGGCTACACCTTC
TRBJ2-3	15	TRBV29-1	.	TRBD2	CSVVVSGGATDTQYF	TGCAGCGTTGTAGTCAGCGGGGGGGCCACAGATACGCAGTATTTT
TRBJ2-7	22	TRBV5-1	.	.	CASSWVVGASAVAKEHYYEQYF	TGCGCCAGCAGCTGGGTCGTTGGAGCGAGTGCGGTGGCGAAAGAACATTACTACGAGCAGTACTTC
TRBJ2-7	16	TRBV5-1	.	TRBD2	CASSGTSGALVHEQYF	TGCGCCAGCAGCGGGACTAGCGGGGCCCTTGTCCACGAGCAGTACTTC
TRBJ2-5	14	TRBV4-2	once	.	CASSQNRGAETQYF	TGTGCCAGCAGCCAAAATCGGGGGGCTGAGACCCAGTACTTC
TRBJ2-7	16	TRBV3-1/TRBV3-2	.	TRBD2	CASSLLAGAGSYEQYF	TGTGCCAGCAGCCTACTAGCGGGGGCGGGCTCCTACGAGCAGTACTTC
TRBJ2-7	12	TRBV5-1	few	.	CASRRDSYEQYF	TGCGCCAGCAGGCGGGACTCCTACGAGCAGTACTTC
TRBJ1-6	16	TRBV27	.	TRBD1	CASSFRTGYYNSPLHF	TGTGCCAGCAGTTTTCGGACAGGGTATTATAATTCACCCCTCCACTTT
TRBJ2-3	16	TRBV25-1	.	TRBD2	CASSESNGGVTDTQYF	TGTGCCAGCAGTGAATCTAACGGGGGGGTGACAGATACGCAGTATTTT
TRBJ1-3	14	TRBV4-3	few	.	CASSRGSSGNTIYF	TGCGCCAGCAGCCGAGGTAGTTCTGGAAACACCATATATTTT
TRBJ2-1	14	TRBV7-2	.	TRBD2	CASRSIAGGGEQFF	TGTGCCAGCAGATCAATAGCGGGAGGGGGTGAGCAGTTCTTC
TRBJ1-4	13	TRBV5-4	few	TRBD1	CASSFDRGEKLFF	TGTGCCAGCAGCTTCGACAGGGGGGAAAAACTGTTTTTT
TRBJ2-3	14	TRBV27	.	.	CASSYTDRTDTQYF	TGTGCCAGCAGTTATACGGACCGCACAGATACGCAGTATTTT
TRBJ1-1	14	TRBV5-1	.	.	CASSLRTGMTEAFF	TGCGCCAGCAGCTTAAGAACGGGGATGACTGAAGCTTTCTTT
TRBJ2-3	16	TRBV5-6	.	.	CASSLAYDFQSDTQYF	TGTGCCAGCAGCTTGGCGTATGACTTTCAGTCAGATACGCAGTATTTT
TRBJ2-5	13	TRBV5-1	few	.	CASSLGGRETQYF	TGCGCCAGCAGCTTGGGAGGGCGAGAGACCCAGTACTTC
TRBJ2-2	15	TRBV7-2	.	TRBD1	CASSRDRGGTGELFF	TGTGCCAGCAGCCGCGACAGGGGAGGCACCGGGGAGCTGTTTTTT
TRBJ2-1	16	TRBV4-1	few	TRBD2	CASSHGLGGTLNEQFF	TGCGCCAGCAGCCATGGACTAGGCGGCACCCTCAATGAGCAGTTCTTC
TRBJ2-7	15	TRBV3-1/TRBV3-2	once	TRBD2	CASSQLAGGPYEQYF	TGTGCCAGCAGCCAGTTAGCGGGGGGACCCTACGAGCAGTACTTC
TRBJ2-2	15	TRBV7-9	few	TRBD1	CASSTRDRSGGELFF	TGTGCCAGCAGCACTAGGGACAGAAGTGGAGGGGAGCTGTTTTTT
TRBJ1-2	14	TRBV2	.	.	CASTEEGTYYGYTF	TGTGCCAGTACCGAGGAGGGGACTTACTATGGCTACACCTTC
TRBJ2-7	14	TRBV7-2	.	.	CASSLRKGPYEQYF	TGTGCCAGCAGCTTACGTAAGGGACCATACGAGCAGTACTTC
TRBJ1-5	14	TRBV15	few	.	CATSGGQRNQPQHF	TGTGCCACCAGCGGTGGACAGCGTAATCAGCCCCAGCATTTT
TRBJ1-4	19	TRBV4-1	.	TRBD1	CASSQTRRGKGATNEKLFF	TGCGCCAGCAGCCAGACTCGCAGGGGGAAAGGGGCAACTAATGAAAAACTGTTTTTT
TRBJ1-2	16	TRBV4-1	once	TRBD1	CASSQPNRGPNYGYTF	TGCGCCAGCAGCCAACCGAACAGGGGGCCTAACTATGGCTACACCTTC
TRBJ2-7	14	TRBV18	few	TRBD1	CASSQGAQTYEQYF	TGTGCCAGCTCACAGGGGGCGCAGACCTACGAGCAGTACTTC
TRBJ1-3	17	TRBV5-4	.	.	CASSPGGSEFSGNTIYF	TGTGCCAGCTCCCCCGGGGGGAGCGAATTCTCTGGAAACACCATATATTTT
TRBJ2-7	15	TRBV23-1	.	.	CASSPLSGEGYEQYF	TGCGCCAGCAGTCCCCTTTCAGGGGAAGGCTACGAGCAGTACTTC
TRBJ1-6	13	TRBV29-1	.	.	CSAKLSDNSPLHF	TGCAGCGCAAAACTTTCAGATAATTCACCCCTCCACTTT
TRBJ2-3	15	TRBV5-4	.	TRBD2	CASSTGTSVTDTQYF	TGTGCCAGCAGCACCGGGACTAGCGTCACAGATACGCAGTATTTT
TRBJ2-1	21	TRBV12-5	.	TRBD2	CASGLLQPALAGGPFYNEQFF	TGTGCTAGTGGTTTATTACAGCCTGCGCTAGCGGGAGGGCCTTTCTACAATGAGCAGTTCTTC
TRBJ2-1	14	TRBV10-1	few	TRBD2	CATELAGVGNEQFF	TGCGCCACCGAATTAGCGGGAGTGGGCAATGAGCAGTTCTTC
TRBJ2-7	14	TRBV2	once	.	CASRTGSAGYEQYF	TGTGCCAGCAGGACCGGATCGGCGGGGTACGAGCAGTACTTC